These 12 T cell receptor beta chains were all obtained from the same sample, sequenced in a study of OX40 agonist ivuxolimab in advanced cancers. Using immunoSEQ multiplex PCR, the repertoire was profiled, and TCRdb retains in-frame clones only, with some absent. The table has over 30,000 clones, roughly 82% seen once. Sequencing was performed on CD4+ or CD8+ T cells sorted from blood, taken in a trial of the OX40 agonist ivuxolimab. Every receptor here comes from an adult with an advanced solid tumor such as melanoma, head and neck, liver or kidney cancer.

This chain uses TRBV7-9 with TRBJ1-5; D is undetermined. Trimming removed 5 bases from V and 10 bases from J, with 15 bases in between. The CDR3 sequence is 13 residues long. The germline V gene has CDR1 SEHNR and CDR2 FQNEAQ (reference sequence). As DNA, the CDR3 is TGTGCCAGCAGCCCCCGCAACACCCCTCCCCAGCATTTT. Translated, it gives CASSPRNTPPQHF. The variable domain in full, with the rest retrieved from reference TRBV7-9 and TRBJ1-5, is DTGVSQNPRHKITKRGQNVTFRCDPISEHNRLYWYRQTLGQGPEFLTYFQNEAQLEKSRLLSDRFSAERPKGSFSTLEIQRTEQGDSAMYLCASSPRNTPPQHFGDGTRLSIL.

The CDR3, as DNA: TGCAGCGTGGGCCCGGACAGGGGGCAAAAGGGCTATGGCTACACCTTC. This sequence encodes CSVGPDRGQKGYGYTF. The rearrangement uses TRBV29-1 and TRBJ1-2, with 11 bases fitting TRBD1. The CDR3 spans 16 residues. Germline CDR1 SQVTM, CDR2 ANQGSEA. V lost 6 bases to trimming and J lost 4 bases; unmatched junction nucleotides: 13.

V usage is TRBV27 and J usage is TRBJ2-3, with D tentatively TRBD1 or TRBD2 (5 bases each). The CDR3 covers 17 residues. The V gene lost 1 base and the J gene lost 2 bases, with 16 bases spanning the gap. The V gene's germline CDR1 is MNHEY and CDR2 SMNVEV (reference sequence). CDR3 DNA sequence: TGTGCCAGCAGTTTATTGGGGGACCCATCTTTCACAGATACGCAGTATTTT. It translates to CASSLLGDPSFTDTQYF.

V usage is TRBV7-9 and J usage is TRBJ1-1; D not certain. The CDR3 has 13 residues. V was shortened by 8 bases and J by 0 bases, with 10 bases between the two germline ends. Germline CDR1 is SEHNR and CDR2 is FQNEAQ (reference sequence). The CDR3 region is CASGQLVNTEAFF. CDR3 DNA: TGTGCCAGCGGGCAGCTCGTGAACACTGAAGCTTTCTTT.

The chain has TRBV27 and TRBJ2-7; tentative D call: TRBD1 (6 bases). CDR1 MNHEY and CDR2 SMNVEV come from the germline V gene (reference sequence). V was cut by 2 bases and J by 3 bases, with 23 bases left in between. CDR3 length equals 18 residues. The CDR3 DNA reads TGTGCCAGCAGTTTAGGCATTTCTAGGGGCAGGGGAAACTACGAGCAGTACTTC. It is translated as CASSLGISRGRGNYEQYF.

The chain carries TRBV6-5 and TRBJ2-5; TRBD2 agrees at 7 bases. Germline lookup yields CDR1 MNHEY and CDR2 SVGAGI. With V trimmed by 0 bases and J by 5 bases, 0 bases remained unmatched. There are 13 residues in the CDR3. The CDR3 sequence is CASSYSGGETQYF. Written as DNA, the CDR3 is TGTGCCAGCAGTTACTCCGGGGGGGAGACCCAGTACTTC.

This clone is labeled as medium-sized. The chain recombines TRBV4-3 with TRBJ2-7; TRBD2 aligns across 13 bases. CDR1 is LGHNA, CDR2 YSLEER, per germline. The V gene end was trimmed by 5 bases and the J gene end by 3 bases; junction bases not matched to a gene: 4. CDR3 size: 15 residues. The CDR3 DNA follows: TGCGCCAGCAGCTCCGGGACTAGCGGGATCTACGAGCAGTACTTC. Residues: CASSSGTSGIYEQYF.

V gene TRBV27 combines with J gene TRBJ2-7, with a weak D call TRBD1 (5 bases). Per the germline V gene, CDR1 is MNHEY and CDR2 is SMNVEV (reference sequence). The CDR3 is 15 residues long. The V end lost 8 bases, the J end lost 3 bases, and 20 bases lay between the germline ends. CDR3 in amino acids: CASAPPTDIHYEQYF. For the CDR3, the DNA is TGTGCCAGCGCCCCCCCGACAGATATTCACTACGAGCAGTACTTC.

The V and J genes are TRBV2 and TRBJ2-7; the match to TRBD2 covers 9 bases. Trimming removed 7 bases from V and 6 bases from J; junction bases left unmatched: 16. This CDR3 has 16 amino acids. Germline loops: CDR1 SNHLY, CDR2 FYNNEI. The CDR3 region is CASMGSGGRQGVEQYF. CDR3 DNA sequence: TGTGCCAGCATGGGAAGCGGGGGGCGCCAGGGTGTCGAGCAGTACTTC.

The chain combines TRBV5-1 with TRBJ1-2; D gene uncertain. The CDR3 runs to 15 residues. CDR1 and CDR2 (germline): SGHRS, YFSETQ. Between the trimmed V and J ends, which lost 0 bases and 2 bases, there was a span of 11 bases. The CDR3 nucleotides are TGCGCCAGCAGCTTGGATACGCCTGAGAACTATGGCTACACCTTC. Translation: CASSLDTPENYGYTF.

The chain recombines TRBV7-9 with TRBJ2-2; D remains ambiguous. Germline loops: CDR1 SEHNR, CDR2 FQNEAQ (reference sequence). Deletions cut 9 bases from V and 2 bases from J, with 13 bases between. The CDR3 contains 14 residues. The CDR3 DNA sequence: TGTGCCAGTCGCCCGGACGGTAACACCGGGGAGCTGTTTTTT. Translation: CASRPDGNTGELFF. Variable domain in full (rest from reference TRBV7-9 and TRBJ2-2): DTGVSQNPRHKITKRGQNVTFRCDPISEHNRLYWYRQTLGQGPEFLTYFQNEAQLEKSRLLSDRFSAERPKGSFSTLEIQRTEQGDSAMYLCASRPDGNTGELFFGEGSRLTVL.

The chain joins TRBV9 to TRBJ2-7, with D possibly matching TRBD2 (6 bases). The germline gives CDR1 SGDLS, CDR2 YYNGEE. The CDR3 is 15 amino acids. Trimming took 0 bases from V and 4 from J, leaving 14 bases between them. Written as DNA, the CDR3 is TGTGCCAGCAGCGTAGGTGTGGGGACTCTGTACGAGCAGTACTTC. Translating it yields CASSVGVGTLYEQYF.